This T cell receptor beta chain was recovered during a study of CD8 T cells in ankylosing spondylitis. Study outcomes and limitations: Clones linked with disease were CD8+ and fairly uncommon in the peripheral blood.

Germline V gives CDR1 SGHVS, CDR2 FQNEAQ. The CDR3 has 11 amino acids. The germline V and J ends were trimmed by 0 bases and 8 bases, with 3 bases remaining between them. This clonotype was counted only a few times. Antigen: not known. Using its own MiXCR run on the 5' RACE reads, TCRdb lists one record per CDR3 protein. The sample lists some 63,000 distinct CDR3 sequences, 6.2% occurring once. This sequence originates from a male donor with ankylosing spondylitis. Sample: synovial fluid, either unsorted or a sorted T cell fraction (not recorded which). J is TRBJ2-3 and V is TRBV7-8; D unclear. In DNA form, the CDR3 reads TGTGCCAGCAGCTTAGCGGGTACGCAGTATTTT. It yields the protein CASSLAGTQYF. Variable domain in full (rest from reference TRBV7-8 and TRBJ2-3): GAGVSQSPRYKVAKRGQDVALRCDPISGHVSLFWYQQALGQGPEFLTYFQNEAQLDKSGLPSDRFFAERPEGSVSTLKIQRTQQEDSAVYLCASSLAGTQYFGPGTRLTVL.